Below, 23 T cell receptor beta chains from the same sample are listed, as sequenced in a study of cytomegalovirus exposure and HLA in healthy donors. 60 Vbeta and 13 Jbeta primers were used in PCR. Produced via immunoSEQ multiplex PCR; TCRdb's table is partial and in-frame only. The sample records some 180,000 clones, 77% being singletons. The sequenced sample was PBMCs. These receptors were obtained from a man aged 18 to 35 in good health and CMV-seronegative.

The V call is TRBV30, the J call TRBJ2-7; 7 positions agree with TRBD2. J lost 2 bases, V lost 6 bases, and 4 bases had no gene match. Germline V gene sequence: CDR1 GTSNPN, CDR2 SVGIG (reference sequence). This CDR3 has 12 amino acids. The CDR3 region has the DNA TGTGCCTGCAGCGGGGTTACCTACGAGCAGTACTTC. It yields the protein CACSGVTYEQYF.

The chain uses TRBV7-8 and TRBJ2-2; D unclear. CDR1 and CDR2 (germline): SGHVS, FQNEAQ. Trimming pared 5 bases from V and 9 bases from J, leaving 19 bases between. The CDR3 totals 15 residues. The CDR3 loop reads CASSDLERSPRELFF. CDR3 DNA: TGTGCCAGCAGCGACTTAGAGCGAAGCCCGCGGGAGCTGTTTTTT. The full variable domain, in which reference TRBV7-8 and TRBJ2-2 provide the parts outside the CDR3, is GAGVSQSPRYKVAKRGQDVALRCDPISGHVSLFWYQQALGQGPEFLTYFQNEAQLDKSGLPSDRFFAERPEGSVSTLKIQRTQQEDSAVYLCASSDLERSPRELFFGEGSRLTVL.

The CDR3: CASSGRDRGSYGYTF. The DNA of the CDR3 is TGTGCCAGCAGCGGTAGGGACAGGGGGAGCTATGGCTACACCTTC. J is TRBJ1-2 and V is TRBV9, with 11 bases that match TRBD1. The germline gives CDR1 SGDLS, CDR2 YYNGEE. The junction had 5 bases not matched to a gene; V was cut back by 3 bases and J by 4 bases. This CDR3 is 15 amino acids long.

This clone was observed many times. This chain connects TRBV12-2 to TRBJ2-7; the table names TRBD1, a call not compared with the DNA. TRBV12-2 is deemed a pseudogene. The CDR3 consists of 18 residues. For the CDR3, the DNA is TGTGCAAGTCGCCATCGGAGGGGGCAGGGGGCGGACTCCTACGAGCAGTACTTC. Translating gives CASRHRRGQGADSYEQYF.

The chain's CDR3 is CASSHRLAAYNEQFF. The CDR3 nucleotides are TGTGCCAGCAGCCATCGACTAGCGGCCTACAATGAGCAGTTCTTC. This sequence joins TRBV7-8 and TRBJ2-1; 9 bases align to TRBD2. This CDR3 contains 15 residues. Trimming cost V 5 bases and J 2 bases; bases outside gene matches: 4. The V gene's germline CDR1 is SGHVS and CDR2 FQNEAQ.

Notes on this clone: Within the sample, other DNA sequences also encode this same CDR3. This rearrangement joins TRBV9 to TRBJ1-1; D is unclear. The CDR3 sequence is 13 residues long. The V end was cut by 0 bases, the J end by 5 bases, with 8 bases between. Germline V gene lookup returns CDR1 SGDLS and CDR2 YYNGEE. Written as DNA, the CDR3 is TGTGCCAGCAGCGTAGGGGGAGCTACTGAAGCTTTCTTT. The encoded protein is CASSVGGATEAFF.

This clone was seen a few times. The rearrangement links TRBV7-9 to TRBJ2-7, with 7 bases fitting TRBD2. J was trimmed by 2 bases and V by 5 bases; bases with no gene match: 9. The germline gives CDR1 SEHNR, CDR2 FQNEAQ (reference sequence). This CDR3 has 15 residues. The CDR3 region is CASSTRAAGAYEQYF. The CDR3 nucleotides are TGTGCCAGCAGCACTCGGGCGGCGGGAGCCTACGAGCAGTACTTC.

CDR3 amino acids: CASSLGRLTYNEQFF. CDR3 in DNA: TGTGCCAGCAGCTTAGGCAGACTAACCTACAATGAGCAGTTCTTC. The V and J genes are TRBV7-8 and TRBJ2-1, with a tentative D call TRBD2 (5 bases). From germline, CDR1 is SGHVS and CDR2 FQNEAQ. The CDR3 has 15 residues. The germline V and J ends were trimmed by 1 base and 2 bases, with 9 bases remaining between them.

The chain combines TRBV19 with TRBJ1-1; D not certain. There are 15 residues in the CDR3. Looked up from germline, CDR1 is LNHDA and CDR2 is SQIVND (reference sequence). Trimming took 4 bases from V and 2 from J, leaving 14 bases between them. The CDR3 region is CASSRGGGANTEAFF. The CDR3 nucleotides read TGTGCCAGTAGTAGGGGAGGAGGAGCCAACACTGAAGCTTTCTTT.

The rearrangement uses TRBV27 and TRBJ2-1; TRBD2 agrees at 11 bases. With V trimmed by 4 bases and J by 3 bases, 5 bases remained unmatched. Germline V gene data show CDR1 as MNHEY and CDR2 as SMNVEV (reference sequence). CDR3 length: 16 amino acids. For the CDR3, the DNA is TGTGCCAGCAGTTCTGGGACTAGCGGAAACTACAATGAGCAGTTCTTC. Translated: CASSSGTSGNYNEQFF.

The CDR3 bases are TGTGCCAGCAGCTTGCAGTATCATCCGGGACAACCCTACGAGCAGTACTTC. Its protein is CASSLQYHPGQPYEQYF. The V call is TRBV5-8, the J call TRBJ2-7, with D possibly being TRBD1 (6 bases). With 1 base removed from V and 2 bases from J, the gap between germline ends came to 19 bases. The length of the CDR3 is 17 residues. Per germline, CDR1 SGHTS and CDR2 YDEGEE.

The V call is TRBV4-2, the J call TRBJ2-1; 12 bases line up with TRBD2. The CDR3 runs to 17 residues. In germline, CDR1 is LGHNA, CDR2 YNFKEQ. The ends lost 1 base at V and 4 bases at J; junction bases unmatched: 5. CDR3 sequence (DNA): TGTGCCAGCAGCCAAGGGACTAGCGGGGATTTTTACAATGAGCAGTTCTTC. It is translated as CASSQGTSGDFYNEQFF.

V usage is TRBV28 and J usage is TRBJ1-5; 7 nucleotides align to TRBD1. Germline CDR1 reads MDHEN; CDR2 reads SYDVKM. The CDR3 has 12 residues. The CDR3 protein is CTTGPKSQPQHF. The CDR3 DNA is TGTACGACAGGGCCCAAGTCCCAGCCCCAGCATTTT.

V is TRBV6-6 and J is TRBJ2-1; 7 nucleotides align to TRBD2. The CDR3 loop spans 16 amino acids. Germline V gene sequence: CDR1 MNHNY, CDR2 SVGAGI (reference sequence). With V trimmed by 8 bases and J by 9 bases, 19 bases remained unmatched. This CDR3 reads CASGTTPIPNRGEQFF. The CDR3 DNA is TGTGCCAGCGGGACTACCCCGATACCCAACCGGGGTGAGCAGTTCTTC.

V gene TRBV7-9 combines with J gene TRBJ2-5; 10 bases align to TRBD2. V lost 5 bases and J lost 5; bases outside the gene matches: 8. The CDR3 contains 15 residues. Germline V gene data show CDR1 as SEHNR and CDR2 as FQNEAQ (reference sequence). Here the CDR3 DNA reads TGTGCCAGCAGCCAACTAGCGGGGCCTGGCGAGACCCAGTACTTC. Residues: CASSQLAGPGETQYF.

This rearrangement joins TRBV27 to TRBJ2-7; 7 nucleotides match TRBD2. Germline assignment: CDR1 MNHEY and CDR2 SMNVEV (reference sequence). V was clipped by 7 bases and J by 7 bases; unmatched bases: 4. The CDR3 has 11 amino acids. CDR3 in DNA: TGTGCCAGCACCGGGGGAGGGGAGCAGTACTTC. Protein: CASTGGGEQYF.

This CDR3 is CASSRGLQYGYTF. CDR3 nucleotide sequence: TGTGCCAGCAGTAGGGGGTTGCAGTATGGCTACACCTTC. The rearrangement links TRBV7-8 to TRBJ1-2; a possible D gene is TRBD1 (6 bases). Germline V gives CDR1 SGHVS, CDR2 FQNEAQ. The CDR3 loop spans 13 amino acids. Between the trimmed V and J ends, which lost 6 bases and 5 bases, there was a span of 13 bases.

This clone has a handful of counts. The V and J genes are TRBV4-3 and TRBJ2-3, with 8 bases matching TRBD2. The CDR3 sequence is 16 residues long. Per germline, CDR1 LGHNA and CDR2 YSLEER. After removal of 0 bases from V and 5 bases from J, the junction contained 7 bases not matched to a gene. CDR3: CASSQDPSGRGDTQYF. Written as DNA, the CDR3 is TGCGCCAGCAGCCAAGATCCCAGCGGGAGAGGAGATACGCAGTATTTT.

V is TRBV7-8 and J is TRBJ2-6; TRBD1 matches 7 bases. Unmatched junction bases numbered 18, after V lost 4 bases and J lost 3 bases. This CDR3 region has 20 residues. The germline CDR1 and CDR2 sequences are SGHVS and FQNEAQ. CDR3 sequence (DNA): TGTGCCAGCAGCTCCGAATACCGAGACAGGGACGTTTTTGGGGCCAACGTCCTGACTTTC. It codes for CASSSEYRDRDVFGANVLTF.

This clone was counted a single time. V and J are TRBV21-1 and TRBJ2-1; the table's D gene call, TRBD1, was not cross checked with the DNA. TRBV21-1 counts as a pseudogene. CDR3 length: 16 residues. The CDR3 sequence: CASSAREQGASNEQFF. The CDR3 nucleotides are TGTGCCAGCAGCGCGCGGGAACAGGGGGCTAGCAATGAGCAGTTCTTC.

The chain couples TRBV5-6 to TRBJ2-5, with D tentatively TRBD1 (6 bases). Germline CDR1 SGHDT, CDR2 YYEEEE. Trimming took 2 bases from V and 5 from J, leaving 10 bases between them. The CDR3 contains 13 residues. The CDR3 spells CASSFGGRETQYF. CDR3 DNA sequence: TGTGCCAGCAGCTTTGGGGGCCGGGAGACCCAGTACTTC.

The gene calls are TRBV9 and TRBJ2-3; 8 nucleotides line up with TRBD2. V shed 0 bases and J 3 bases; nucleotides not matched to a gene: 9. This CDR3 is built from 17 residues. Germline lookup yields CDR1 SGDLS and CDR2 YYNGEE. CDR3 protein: CASSVASGYGKTDTQYF. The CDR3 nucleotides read TGTGCCAGCAGCGTAGCTAGCGGGTATGGAAAGACAGATACGCAGTATTTT.

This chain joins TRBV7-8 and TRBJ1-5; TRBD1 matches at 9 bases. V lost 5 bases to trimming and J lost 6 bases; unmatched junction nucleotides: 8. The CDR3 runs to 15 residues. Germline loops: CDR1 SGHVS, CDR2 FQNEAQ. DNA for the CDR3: TGTGCCAGCAGCGATATTAGGGACAGGGCTCAGCCCCAGCATTTT. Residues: CASSDIRDRAQPQHF. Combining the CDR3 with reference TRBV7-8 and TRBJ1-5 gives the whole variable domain GAGVSQSPRYKVAKRGQDVALRCDPISGHVSLFWYQQALGQGPEFLTYFQNEAQLDKSGLPSDRFFAERPEGSVSTLKIQRTQQEDSAVYLCASSDIRDRAQPQHFGDGTRLSIL.